This T cell receptor (beta chain) emerged from a study of cytomegalovirus exposure and HLA in healthy donors (dated by TCRdb to about 2017). As for the study more broadly: According to an earlier analysis of several hundred of the donors, about 179 million T cells yielded 117 million unique TCR beta sequences and about 300 Gb of sequence data. Roughly 5 DR-DQ haplotypes were handled as single units for association and clustering because linkage in the cohort was strong. The genetic ancestry cluster associated with self-reported Caucasian donors included over 80% of the roughly 360 genotyped donors. About 310 gigabases of sequencing data and 70 million to 100 million unique TCR sequences were included in an early release covering roughly 600 HLA-typed donors. To predict cytomegalovirus infection status, the study brought together high-throughput TCR immunosequencing, statistical association of individual TCRs with disease status, and machine learning. An earlier analysis of 587 of the donors used high-throughput TCR beta sequencing to judge whether each TCR beta V gene segment behaved as functional or pseudogenic. Across about 380 genotyped donors of the cohort, an average of about 250,000 unique TCR beta nucleotide sequences per donor were sequenced, and approximately 17% of those sequences were non-productive. In a later genetic analysis, genome-wide SNP genotypes for about 55% of the roughly 700 donors were used, and that subset was treated as a discovery cohort. The study aimed to test whether signatures of past pathogen exposure could be identified by cataloging public T cell receptors. Alongside the repertoire data, information on donor age, sex, ethnicity and CMV serostatus was compiled. All discovery cohort repertoires had been generated using a single sequencing platform. Class I and class II HLA loci were covered by the typing at four-digit resolution. Along with the roughly 710-subject first cohort, a separate validation cohort of over a hundred different subjects was used. In the later analysis, no new phenotypic data were used to find candidate immune exposures; instead, reliance was placed on TCR beta sequences and their occurrence across donors. The number of typed donors differed by locus: 629-630 for A, B, C, DRB1 and DQB1; approximately 540 for DQA1; some 590 for DPA1; and about 450 for DPB1. A later analysis re-analyzed previously published TCR beta repertoires from several hundred donors and added high-resolution HLA genotyping to study TCR occurrence patterns. Using immunosequencing, the study profiled T cell repertoires from approximately 700 subjects and related those repertoires to cytomegalovirus serostatus. The investigation overall reported the following: Sequencing depth was assumed to be roughly uniform across donors in the presence/absence analyses, though that assumption may not hold. Correlated functional status among segregating V segments might reflect linkage disequilibrium, but an unknown experimental factor could not be ruled out. Cytomegalovirus status was reported to be diagnosed by the classifier with high specificity and sensitivity in both the original and validation cohorts. In this cohort, only TCR beta chains were sequenced, and detectable features were limited by the absence of alpha or paired-chain data. It was suggested by the authors that the approach could potentially be generalized to other disease states and immunological phenotypes. In the study, roughly 160 TCR beta chains were listed as associated with cytomegalovirus. Most TCR sequences were seen in very few donors, while some public TCRs were found in many individuals. According to a later analysis, most CMV-associated TCR beta chains appeared to be HLA-restricted, and the HLA associations seemed to be driven largely by CMV exposure. Three of the identified cytomegalovirus-associated TCR beta chains were confirmed in vitro to be specific for cytomegalovirus antigens. In a later genetic analysis, fewer N-insertions in productive TCRs were reported among donors in an Asian-associated ancestry cluster than the roughly 670-donor mean. Because the 87-base-pair reads could not distinguish some IMGT-functional V segments, including TRBV6-2 and TRBV6-3, those segments were excluded. In a later analysis, several top co-occurrence clusters were reported to appear linked to parvovirus B19, influenza, CMV and Epstein-Barr virus. Strong co-occurrence of HLA alleles, especially DR and DQ, made assigning TCR associations to individual alleles difficult. In a later analysis, HLA-associated TCR beta chains showed more clonal expansion and lower generation probabilities than non-associated chains that were equally common. A group of highly shared sequence variants was considered likely to be a technical artifact of the sequencing pipeline. For the cohort, immune exposure information was limited to CMV serostatus. Because counts were too low, about 17 rarely observed V segments, including chromosome 9 orphons, were excluded from the earlier analysis of some 590 of the donors. In an earlier analysis of 587 of the donors, most TCR beta V segments appeared in productive rearrangements about 87% or about 30% of the time, broadly matching IMGT annotations. Because HLA typing was unavailable for some donors at each locus, only the typed subset was used in association tests. Specific HLA alleles were associated with 15,000 to 20,000 TCR beta sequences at a false discovery rate of 0.05 in a later analysis. A further reported finding was that TCR beta sequences accurately predicted the HLA-A and HLA-B alleles for most subjects in the first cohort. A later analysis found that TCR association rates varied across HLA loci, with DRB1 alleles showing the most associated TCRs and HLA-C alleles the fewest. In a later genetic analysis, a missense DCLRE1C variant was associated with V-gene and J-gene trimming of TCR beta chains, and the association was replicated in an independent cohort.

The cohort consisted of 666 healthy bone marrow donors. Cohort members were all nominally healthy when sampled, although unrecorded immune exposures were likely present. The donor was CMV seronegative and was included in the group of several hundred seronegative cohort members. A peripheral blood sample was collected from each donor, and TCR beta sequencing was performed on peripheral blood mononuclear cells. The Qiagen DNeasy Blood Extraction Kit was used to extract genomic DNA from the blood cell samples. Spanning cysteine to phenylalanine, the CDR3 consists of 11 amino acids. Of all the DNA, just the CDR3 is kept, 33 bases in frame from base 1. A distance of 5 bases separates the germline ends of V and J, which lose 4 bases and 4 bases respectively. From the germline V gene, CDR1 is SGHAT and CDR2 is FQNNGV. The library was built by means of the immunoSEQ multiplex PCR assay. A mixture of 60 forward primers for TCR Vbeta segments and 13 reverse primers for TCR Jbeta segments was used in the multiplex PCR. The CDR3 region of rearranged TCR beta genes was amplified from genomic DNA with a multiplex PCR assay. On the Illumina HiSeq System, the amplified TCR beta libraries were sequenced as 87-base-pair reads. The published analysis was carried out like this. A later analysis counted tens of millions of unique TCR beta chains across the 666 repertoires, and roughly 11 million of these chains were shared by at least two donors. Raw reads were error-corrected and collapsed into unique sequences by a nearest-neighbor algorithm in which closely related sequences were merged to remove PCR and sequencing errors. To assign V, D and J gene segments, CDR3 sequences were aligned to IMGT reference sequences. For a sequence to be retained, a match of at least six nucleotides to both a V gene segment and a J gene segment was required. Rearrangements were called productive when the CDR3 lacked stop codons and stayed in frame with V and J; all others were non-productive. Following IMGT convention, CDR3 was defined as the stretch from the second conserved V-encoded cysteine up to the conserved J-encoded phenylalanine. The earlier analysis of fewer than 750 of the donors excluded sequences that lacked an unambiguous match to a single V gene segment. In an earlier analysis of a few hundred of the donors, a V segment was called functional when productive rearrangements were above 56.7%, and segregating when the standard deviation between donors exceeded 5%. To diagnose cytomegalovirus status from the catalog of TCR beta chain sequences, a statistical classification framework was built. In a later analysis, V and J genes were assigned by comparing TCR nucleotide sequences against IMGT/GENE-DB human TR gene sequences. A later analysis assigned CDR3 sequences and most-parsimonious VDJ recombination scenarios with the TCRdist pipeline. In a later analysis, each TCR beta chain was defined by its CDR3 amino acid sequence together with its V-gene family, and reads without a unique V-gene family were excluded. In a later analysis, approximately 640 highly shared, low-generation-probability nucleotide sequences were removed to address suspected cross-contamination and a sequencing artifact. A later analysis calculated a clonal expansion index for each public chain from normalized within-repertoire ranks of inferred template counts. In a later analysis, generation probabilities were computed with a VDJ recombination model fitted to out-of-frame rearrangements, and the resulting probabilities were checked against IGoR. Hypergeometric tests were used in a later analysis to score TCR-TCR, TCR-HLA and TCR-CMV co-occurrence, with a repertoire-size bias correction applied to the TCR pairs. A later analysis estimated false discovery rates by permuting HLA or CMV assignments 20 times. In a later analysis, co-occurring TCRs were grouped using DBSCAN, and TCRdist sequence similarity was added for clustering within HLA-allele-positive subsets. For co-occurrence clustering, repertoires with fewer than 30,000 or more than 120,000 public chains were excluded, along with five repertoires with anomalous nucleotide sharing. TCRdb re-hosts the immuneACCESS table, in-frame sequences only. Its copies lack some clones; in the studies checked, an unresolved V gene accounts for under half of them, and the cause for the rest is not known. That table furnishes V, J and clone size, whereas the DNA furnished D and trimming. In all, the sample holds fewer than 110,000 clones, and about four fifths of those were seen once. The ten top clones hold approximately 2% of the sample.

Notes on this clone: This receptor's antigen is unknown. There are no base qualities to consult, and no much larger clone falls within one base.

The origin of this receptor is a woman in her thirties or forties in good health and CMV-seronegative. Recombination linked TRBV11-2 to TRBJ2-7; the D gene cannot be named for sure. Sequenced material: PBMCs. The CDR3 region: CASSSSYEQYF. The nucleotide sequence is given as TGTGCCAGCAGCTCGAGTTACGAGCAGTACTTC.